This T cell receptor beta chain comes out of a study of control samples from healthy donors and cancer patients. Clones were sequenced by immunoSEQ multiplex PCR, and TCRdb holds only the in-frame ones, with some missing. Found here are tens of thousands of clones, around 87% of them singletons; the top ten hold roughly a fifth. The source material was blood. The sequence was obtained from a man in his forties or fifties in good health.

CDR3 in amino acids: CASSPLAGANEQFF. CDR3 nucleotide sequence: TGTGCCAGTAGTCCGTTAGCGGGAGCAAATGAGCAGTTCTTC. The V call is TRBV19, the J call TRBJ2-1; 9 positions agree with TRBD2. CDR3 length: 14 residues. The V gene end was trimmed by 5 bases and the J gene end by 7 bases; junction bases not matched to a gene: 6. CDR1 is LNHDA, CDR2 SQIVND, per germline (reference sequence).